The 22 T cell receptor beta chains reported below all come from one sample, sequenced in a study of blood T cell repertoires in COVID-19. Measured with immunoSEQ multiplex PCR; TCRdb has only the in-frame clones, and not every one. This sample has roughly 26,000 clones, with approximately 92% found just once. The sequencing input was peripheral blood. The receptors were gathered from a human donor in a cohort sampled during active COVID-19.

The chain recombines TRBV6-5 with TRBJ1-5; 7 bases are a match to TRBD1. This CDR3 contains 14 residues. V dropped 6 bases and J dropped 6; count of bases not matched to a gene: 8. Germline V lookup: CDR1 MNHEY, CDR2 SVGAGI. The CDR3 protein is CASSPGQFGQPQHF. In nucleotides, the CDR3 is TGTGCCAGCAGCCCGGGACAGTTCGGTCAGCCCCAGCATTTT.

Only one count was recorded for this clone. The V call is TRBV28, the J call TRBJ2-7; maybe TRBD1 (6 bases). The CDR3 is 13 amino acids. The V gene's germline CDR1 is MDHEN and CDR2 SYDVKM. Trimming removed 6 bases from V and 2 bases from J, with 11 bases in between. CDR3 bases: TGTGCCAGCAGCTCGACAGGTACCTACGAGCAGTACGTC. It encodes CASSSTGTYEQYV.

CDR3 bases: TGTGCCAGCAGTTTGGCCGGACAGGGGAGGGGGAATGAGCAGTTCTTC. Its protein product is CASSLAGQGRGNEQFF. The chain has TRBV28 and TRBJ2-1, with TRBD1 matching 9 bases. The CDR3 loop spans 16 amino acids. CDR1 and CDR2 (germline): MDHEN, SYDVKM. J lost 7 bases, V lost 3 bases, and 10 bases had no gene match.

CDR3 residues: CASSNRIRTSRRYTF. The CDR3, as DNA: TGTGCCAGCAGTAACCGAATCAGGACATCTCGCCGCTACACCTTC. The gene calls are TRBV5-6 and TRBJ1-2; D perhaps matches TRBD1 (5 bases). V lost 5 bases to trimming and J lost 9 bases, with 23 bases between them. Germline loops: CDR1 SGHDT, CDR2 YYEEEE. The CDR3 spans 15 residues.

V usage is TRBV5-6 and J usage is TRBJ1-5; tentative D call: TRBD1 (6 bases). The CDR3 covers 16 residues. Trimming cost V 2 bases and J 2 bases, with 14 bases left between them. Germline assignment: CDR1 SGHDT and CDR2 YYEEEE. The CDR3 nucleotides read TGTGCCAGCAGCTTTGGGGGCGTTTGGGGCAATCAGCCCCAGCATTTT. The encoded protein is CASSFGGVWGNQPQHF.

This chain links TRBV3-1 (or the pseudogene TRBV3-2) with TRBJ2-7; maybe TRBD1 (6 bases). The CDR3 has 16 residues. Germline-derived CDR1 and CDR2 are LGHDT and YNNKEL (reference sequence). V lost 1 base and J 2 bases, leaving 15 bases between the germline ends. The CDR3, as DNA: TGTGCCAGCAGCCAAGTCTTGACAGGAAGAGCCTACGAGCAGTACTTC. It is translated as CASSQVLTGRAYEQYF.

The rearrangement joins TRBV18 to TRBJ2-7; 8 bases agree with TRBD1. Unmatched junction bases numbered 7, after V lost 6 bases and J lost 6 bases. The CDR3 runs 13 residues. The germline V gene encodes CDR1 KGHSH and CDR2 LQKENI. The CDR3 sequence: CASSGQGAGEQYV. In nucleotides, the CDR3 is TGTGCCAGCTCCGGCCAGGGGGCCGGCGAGCAGTACGTC.

V usage is TRBV7-9 and J usage is TRBJ1-5; no firm D call. Germline lookup yields CDR1 SEHNR and CDR2 FQNEAQ (reference sequence). The CDR3 covers 17 residues. V was clipped by 5 bases and J by 0 bases, with 17 bases between them. The CDR3 loop is CASSRTLTEYSNQPQHF. The CDR3 coding sequence is TGTGCCAGCAGCCGGACTTTAACGGAGTATAGCAATCAGCCCCAGCATTTT.

The chain combines TRBV7-2 with TRBJ1-5, with D maybe TRBD1 (5 bases). V was pared by 1 base and J by 6 bases, with 7 bases between. The CDR3 covers 13 residues. Germline V gene data show CDR1 as SGHTA and CDR2 as FQGNSA. CDR3 loop: CASSLGGGQPQHF. CDR3 DNA: TGTGCCAGCAGCTTAGGGGGCGGTCAGCCCCAGCATTTT.

The J gene is TRBJ1-6, the V gene TRBV7-2; TRBD1 matches at 10 bases. The CDR3 is 17 residues long. Germline values: CDR1 SGHTA, CDR2 FQGNSA. V lost 7 bases, J lost 0 bases, and 6 bases stayed unmatched. Here the CDR3 DNA reads TGTGCCAGCATACCGGGACAGGGGTTCTCCTATAATTCACCCCTCCACTTT. Protein product: CASIPGQGFSYNSPLHF. Full variable domain (rest looked up from reference TRBV7-2 and TRBJ1-6): GAGVSQSPSNKVTEKGKDVELRCDPISGHTALYWYRQSLGQGLEFLIYFQGNSAPDKSGLPSDRFSAERTGGSVSTLTIQRTQQEDSAVYLCASIPGQGFSYNSPLHFGNGTRLTVT.

The chain uses TRBV5-4 and TRBJ1-1, with 9 bases matching TRBD1. Germline assignment: CDR1 SGHNT and CDR2 YYREEE (reference sequence). The CDR3 totals 13 residues. The V and J ends lost 6 bases and 8 bases, in that order; junction bases with no gene match: 8. CDR3 DNA sequence: TGTGCCAGCACCCGGGACAGGGCGACGGAAGCTTTCTTT. Its protein product is CASTRDRATEAFF.

The chain links TRBV6-5 to TRBJ1-2, with 7 positions matching TRBD1. This CDR3 comprises 14 residues. Germline CDR1 is MNHEY and CDR2 is SVGAGI. Germline trimming cut 7 bases from V and 4 bases from J; bases unmatched to any gene: 9. The CDR3 loop is CASKEGAPRYGYTF. DNA for the CDR3: TGTGCCAGCAAGGAGGGGGCGCCCCGCTATGGCTACACCTTC.

The V gene is TRBV3-1 (or the pseudogene TRBV3-2), the J gene TRBJ1-6; a weak D match, TRBD1 (6 bases). This CDR3 is 14 amino acids long. Looked up from germline, CDR1 is LGHDT and CDR2 is YNNKEL (reference sequence). V was pared by 10 bases and J by 7 bases, with 17 bases between. CDR3 sequence: CATKDSSWNSPLHF. The CDR3 DNA reads TGTGCCACTAAGGACAGTTCTTGGAATTCACCCCTCCACTTT.

V and J are TRBV12-5 and TRBJ2-2, with a weak D call TRBD1 (6 bases). Looked up from germline, CDR1 is LGHNT and CDR2 is FRNRAP. With 6 bases removed from V and 0 bases from J, the gap between germline ends came to 11 bases. The CDR3 has 15 amino acids. CDR3 nucleotides: TGTGCTAGTGGACAGGGTGGGGCGAACACCGGGGAGCTGTTTTTT. Encoded protein: CASGQGGANTGELFF. Based on the CDR3 plus reference TRBV12-5 and TRBJ2-2, the full variable domain is DARVTQTPRHKVTEMGQEVTMRCQPILGHNTVFWYRQTMMQGLELLAYFRNRAPLDDSGMPKDRFSAEMPDATLATLKIQPSEPRDSAVYFCASGQGGANTGELFFGEGSRLTVL.

The V gene is TRBV29-1, the J gene TRBJ1-5; D gene uncertain. Germline CDR1 reads SQVTM; CDR2 reads ANQGSEA. CDR3 length: 13 residues. Deletions cut 6 bases from V and 0 bases from J, with 9 bases between. The CDR3 sequence is CSVTENSNQPQHF. The CDR3 DNA is TGCAGCGTCACAGAGAATAGCAATCAGCCCCAGCATTTT. Full variable domain (rest looked up from reference TRBV29-1 and TRBJ1-5): SAVISQKPSRDICQRGTSLTIQCQVDSQVTMMFWYRQQPGQSLTLIATANQGSEATYESGFVIDKFPISRPNLTFSTLTVSNMSPEDSSIYLCSVTENSNQPQHFGDGTRLSIL.

V gene TRBV27 combines with J gene TRBJ1-5; possibly TRBD1 for D (6 bases). The CDR3 is 15 amino acids. Germline CDR1 reads MNHEY; CDR2 reads SMNVEV (reference sequence). With 4 bases removed from V and 4 bases from J, the gap between germline ends came to 14 bases. CDR3 nucleotide sequence: TGTGCCAGCAGTTATAGGGGGTTGGGGAATCAGCCCCAGCATTTT. Translated, it gives CASSYRGLGNQPQHF.

The rearrangement uses TRBV12-3 or TRBV12-4 and TRBJ2-3; D not resolved. Trimming stripped 6 bases from V and 4 bases from J, with 11 bases between. This CDR3 contains 13 residues. CDR3 region: CASRLLESDTQYF. The CDR3 nucleotides read TGTGCCAGCAGGCTCCTAGAATCAGATACGCAGTATTTT.

The rearrangement links TRBV5-1 to TRBJ2-7, with TRBD2 matching 7 bases. V dropped 2 bases and J dropped 6; count of bases not matched to a gene: 8. The CDR3 loop spans 14 amino acids. The V gene's germline CDR1 is SGHRS and CDR2 YFSETQ. The CDR3 loop reads CASSFRTRAGEQYF. CDR3 coding DNA: TGCGCCAGCAGCTTCAGGACTAGGGCCGGCGAGCAGTACTTC.

Only one count was recorded for this clone. The rearrangement joins TRBV27 to TRBJ1-4; possibly TRBD1 for D (5 bases). CDR3 length: 14 residues. Germline V gives CDR1 MNHEY, CDR2 SMNVEV (reference sequence). Deletions cut 4 bases from V and 5 bases from J, with 11 bases between. This chain's CDR3 is CASSSPGRNEKLFF. The CDR3 DNA follows: TGTGCCAGCAGTTCCCCAGGGCGGAATGAAAAACTGTTTTTT.

The chain carries TRBV25-1 and TRBJ2-5, with a weak D call TRBD1 (6 bases). The CDR3 sequence is 15 residues long. CDR1 and CDR2 (germline): MGHDK, SYGVNS. The V end was cut by 4 bases, the J end by 5 bases, with 17 bases between. The CDR3 region has the DNA TGTGCCAGCAGTGGTCGGGCAGGTCAGGGGGAGACCCAGTACTTC. Its translation: CASSGRAGQGETQYF.

The gene calls are TRBV19 and TRBJ1-2; possibly TRBD1 for D (6 bases). Trimming removed 7 bases from V and 3 bases from J, with 12 bases in between. Germline V lookup: CDR1 LNHDA, CDR2 SQIVND (reference sequence). The CDR3 sequence is 13 residues long. CDR3 DNA: TGTGCCAGTACCCCGGGGGGGCACTATGGCTACACCTTC. The encoded protein is CASTPGGHYGYTF.

V usage is TRBV9 and J usage is TRBJ1-3; D gene ambiguous. Trimming took 0 bases from V and 0 from J, leaving 4 bases between them. The germline V gene has CDR1 SGDLS and CDR2 YYNGEE. The CDR3 consists of 14 residues. The CDR3 loop reads CASSVGSSGNTIYF. Here the CDR3 DNA reads TGTGCCAGCAGCGTAGGGAGCTCTGGAAACACCATATATTTT. Complete variable domain (other parts from reference TRBV9 and TRBJ1-3): DSGVTQTPKHLITATGQRVTLRCSPRSGDLSVYWYQQSLDQGLQFLIQYYNGEERAKGNILERFSAQQFPDLHSELNLSSLELGDSALYFCASSVGSSGNTIYFGEGSWLTVV.